This T cell receptor beta chain was sequenced during a study of blood T cell repertoires in COVID-19 (dated by TCRdb to about 2020). For context, the study as a whole: Samples from collaborators originated in the United States, Italy and Spain and spanned both the acute and convalescent phases of COVID-19. The prospective study material was composed of cDNA or gDNA derived from T cells, B-cell-depleted T cells, or PBMCs. Subjects who had been exposed to COVID-19, were actively infected with it, or had recovered from it provided the deeply sampled blood TCRbeta repertoires that made up the dataset. The repertoires were made available in a free public database intended to serve as a resource for research on the immune response to SARS-CoV-2. The samples were drawn from two sources: the first 160 participants of the ongoing ImmuneRACE study, and about 1,300 subjects contributed by 6 global collaborators. A de-identified subject ID, COVID-19 status, age in years and sex were almost always included in the sample metadata. Where available, HLA class I and class II types were obtained from metadata supplied by the sample provider rather than from assay-based typing. Overall study results and their limits: How much clinical and demographic metadata was included differed by source and by participant, and the metadata was provided uncurated.

This clone occurred once. The antigen it binds to is not known. No much larger clone exists at a distance of one base, and base qualities are not known. Taken from cysteine to phenylalanine, the CDR3 has 15 residues. Just CDR3 DNA is preserved here, 45 bases in frame from base 1. Trimming accounts for 5 bases at V and 4 bases at J, while the number of junction bases matched to no gene is 5. CDR1 and CDR2, looked up from the germline V gene, are SGHAT and FQNNGV. The immunoSEQ Assay, a bias-controlled multiplex PCR, was used to amplify TCRbeta CDR3 regions from genomic DNA. Under the source paper's analysis protocol: The number of nucleated cells in each sample was estimated from the amplification of reference gene primers within the assay. To quantify the absolute abundance of each unique TCRbeta CDR3 rearrangement, sequence reads were collapsed and filtered. For each sample, productive Simpson clonality was calculated as the square root of Simpson's diversity index across productive rearrangements. TCRdb took this table from immuneACCESS and kept in-frame rearrangements with V and J called. Such tables lack part of the clones; where checked against another copy, unresolved V genes explain under half of the gap, and the rest is unexplained. D and trimming come from the DNA, and the V and J calls and clone size come from that table. In all, the sample holds under 140,000 clones, and nearly 90% of those were seen once. Clones ranked in the top ten supply 4.5% to 5% of the sample.

Whole blood was collected in K2EDTA tubes by collaborating institutions according to the institutions' own protocols. For TCRbeta analysis, collaborators shipped samples as frozen whole blood, isolated PBMCs, or DNA extracted from either of those sample types. This TCR derives from a human donor in a cohort sampled during active COVID-19. Sequencing input: peripheral blood. The chain uses TRBV11-2 and TRBJ2-1; the junction holds 10 bases that match TRBD2. CDR3 reads: CASSPAGGPYNEQFF. The base sequence is TGTGCCAGCAGCCCAGCGGGAGGGCCGTACAATGAGCAGTTCTTC.